Listed here is a single TCR beta chain. These data are taken from a study of T-cell memory formation after mild COVID-19. Via MiXCR, TCRdb re-called the 5' RACE reads, giving one row per CDR3 protein. Among under 550,000 distinct CDR3 sequences listed, 15% to 20% were seen once. The CDR3 spans 12 residues. From germline, CDR1 is LGHDT and CDR2 YNNKEL (reference sequence). V was trimmed by 3 bases and J by 4 bases, leaving 6 bases between them. The genes are TRBV3-1 and TRBJ2-5; D gene uncertain. This clonotype was sampled from an adult woman who had mild COVID-19 (a few samples of this study predate the infection). Cell type and time point are not known. The material sequenced was PBMCs or a T cell subset sorted from them (not recorded which). CDR3 DNA sequence: TGTGCCAGCAGCCAGGCCGGAGAGACCCAGTACTTC. Amino acids: CASSQAGETQYF.